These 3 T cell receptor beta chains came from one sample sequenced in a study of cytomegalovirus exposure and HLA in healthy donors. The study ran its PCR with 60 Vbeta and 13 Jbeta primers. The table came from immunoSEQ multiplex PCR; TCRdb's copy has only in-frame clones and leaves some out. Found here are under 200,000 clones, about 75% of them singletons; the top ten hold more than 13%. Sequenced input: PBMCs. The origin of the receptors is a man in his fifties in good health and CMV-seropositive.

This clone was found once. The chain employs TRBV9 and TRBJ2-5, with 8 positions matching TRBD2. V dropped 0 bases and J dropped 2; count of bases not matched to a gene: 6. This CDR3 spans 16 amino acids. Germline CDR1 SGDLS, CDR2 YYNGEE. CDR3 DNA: TGTGCCAGCAGCGTAGGTGCTAGCGGGCTACAAGAGACCCAGTACTTC. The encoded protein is CASSVGASGLQETQYF. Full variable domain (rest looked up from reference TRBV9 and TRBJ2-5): DSGVTQTPKHLITATGQRVTLRCSPRSGDLSVYWYQQSLDQGLQFLIQYYNGEERAKGNILERFSAQQFPDLHSELNLSSLELGDSALYFCASSVGASGLQETQYFGPGTRLLVL.

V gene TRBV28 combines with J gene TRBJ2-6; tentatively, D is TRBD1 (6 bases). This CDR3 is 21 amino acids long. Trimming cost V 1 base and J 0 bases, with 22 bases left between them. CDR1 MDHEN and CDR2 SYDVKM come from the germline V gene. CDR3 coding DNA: TGTGCCAGCAGTTTATATCCCGACCCTACAGGGATTCGCTCTGGGGCCAACGTCCTGACTTTC. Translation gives CASSLYPDPTGIRSGANVLTF.

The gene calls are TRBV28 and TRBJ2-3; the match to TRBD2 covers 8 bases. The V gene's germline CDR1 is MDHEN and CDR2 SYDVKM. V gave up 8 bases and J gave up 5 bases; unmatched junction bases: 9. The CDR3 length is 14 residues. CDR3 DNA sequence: TGTGCCAGCCGGGGGGGCAGAGACCTAGATACGCAGTATTTT. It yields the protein CASRGGRDLDTQYF.